One and the same sample provided the 21 T cell receptor beta chains below, sequenced in a study of shared clonotypes between healthy human individuals. CD45RO negativity and positive selection for CCR7 defined naive CD8 cells, a population that excluded terminally differentiated effector memory CD45RA+ cells. Profiled with immunoSEQ multiplex PCR; TCRdb holds only in-frame clones, not every one. Here the sample spans around 1,900,000 clones, approximately 92% being singletons. The sequencing input was naive CD8+ T cells from PBMCs. Receptors originate from a man between 18 and 35 years old in good health. Some clones in this sample may be carry-over from other donors' samples.

The chain joins TRBV9 to TRBJ2-3; D is perhaps TRBD2 (6 bases). V was cut by 4 bases and J by 2 bases, with 11 bases left in between. Germline CDR1 SGDLS, CDR2 YYNGEE. The CDR3 sequence is 14 residues long. The CDR3 reads CASSPGTFTDTQYF. The CDR3 DNA is TGTGCCAGCAGCCCCGGGACTTTCACAGATACGCAGTATTTT.

The table lists this clone with a count of one. V is TRBV7-6 and J is TRBJ2-7; tentative D call: TRBD2 (5 bases). Germline lookup yields CDR1 SGHVS and CDR2 FNYEAQ. The CDR3 spans 13 residues. V was trimmed by 5 bases and J by 7 bases, leaving 15 bases between them. The DNA of the CDR3 is TGTGCCAGCAGCCCAGCGGCCACTGGGGAGCAGTACTTC. Amino acids: CASSPAATGEQYF.

As concerns this clone: This CDR3 is also generated by other DNA sequences in the sample. J is TRBJ2-2 and V is TRBV27, with D uncertain. The CDR3 contains 12 residues. Germline V gene lookup returns CDR1 MNHEY and CDR2 SMNVEV (reference sequence). V gave up 6 bases and J gave up 4 bases, with 6 bases separating them. In nucleotides, the CDR3 is TGTGCCAGCAGCCTTATCACCGGGGAGCTGTTTTTT. Translated: CASSLITGELFF.

About this clone: This sample includes further DNA sequences coding for the same CDR3. The chain has TRBV27 and TRBJ2-3; tentatively, D is TRBD2 (5 bases). The germline V and J ends were trimmed by 2 bases and 0 bases, with 6 bases remaining between them. Germline V CDR1 and CDR2: MNHEY, SMNVEV (reference sequence). The CDR3 spans 14 residues. The CDR3: CASSLRESTDTQYF. The CDR3 DNA reads TGTGCCAGCAGTTTAAGGGAGAGCACAGATACGCAGTATTTT.

J is TRBJ1-5 and V is TRBV19, with no clear D. V was pared by 8 bases and J by 5 bases, with 10 bases between. The CDR3 is 12 amino acids. In germline, CDR1 is LNHDA, CDR2 SQIVND (reference sequence). The CDR3 nucleotides read TGTGCCAGTCAACAGCTCTATCAGCCCCAGCATTTT. Its translation is CASQQLYQPQHF.

V is TRBV5-8 and J is TRBJ1-1, with D possibly TRBD1 on 5 matching bases. The CDR3 totals 17 residues. V was clipped by 0 bases and J by 1 base, with 16 bases between them. Germline assignment: CDR1 SGHTS and CDR2 YDEGEE. CDR3 residues: CASSLGDSWGGNTEAFF. The CDR3 bases are TGTGCCAGCAGCTTGGGAGACAGTTGGGGGGGGAACACTGAAGCTTTCTTT.

The V gene is TRBV27, the J gene TRBJ2-3, with TRBD2 matching over 11 bases. The CDR3 sequence is 16 residues long. V lost 6 bases to trimming and J lost 2 bases; unmatched junction nucleotides: 7. Germline lookup yields CDR1 MNHEY and CDR2 SMNVEV (reference sequence). CDR3 sequence: CASSKLTSGVTDTQYF. The CDR3 DNA is TGTGCCAGCAGCAAACTGACTAGCGGGGTCACAGATACGCAGTATTTT.

About this clone: Other DNA sequences in this specimen translate into the identical CDR3. The chain couples TRBV5-4 to TRBJ2-7, with D possibly being TRBD1 or TRBD2 (5 bases each). The V and J ends lost 0 bases and 4 bases respectively, with 11 bases between them. This CDR3 region has 14 residues. The germline V gene encodes CDR1 SGHNT and CDR2 YYREEE (reference sequence). For the CDR3, the DNA is TGTGCCAGCAGCTTGGTCGGGGACCCTTACGAGCAGTACTTC. It specifies CASSLVGDPYEQYF.

The chain recombines TRBV6-6 with TRBJ2-3, with 8 nucleotides matching TRBD1. The junction had 5 bases not matched to a gene; V was cut back by 6 bases and J by 0 bases. The CDR3 totals 15 residues. Germline lookup yields CDR1 MNHNY and CDR2 SVGAGI (reference sequence). The CDR3 is CASRYGTGSTDTQYF. The CDR3 DNA sequence: TGTGCCAGCAGATATGGGACAGGTAGCACAGATACGCAGTATTTT.

V is TRBV19 and J is TRBJ2-7; D is uncertain. Trimming pared 0 bases from V and 5 bases from J, leaving 14 bases between. The germline CDR1 and CDR2 sequences are LNHDA and SQIVND (reference sequence). The CDR3 loop spans 15 amino acids. The CDR3 nucleotides read TGTGCCAGTAGTATAGATGGGTCGTTATCCGACGAGCAGTACTTC. Translated: CASSIDGSLSDEQYF.

The rearrangement uses TRBV7-9 and TRBJ1-2; D is ambiguous. From germline, CDR1 is SEHNR and CDR2 FQNEAQ (reference sequence). This CDR3 spans 14 amino acids. V was cut by 3 bases and J by 4 bases, with 12 bases left in between. In DNA, the CDR3 is TGTGCCAGCAGCTTGGTATTTGATGGCTATGGCTACACCTTC. Translated, it gives CASSLVFDGYGYTF.

V and J are TRBV4-3 and TRBJ2-1; 7 positions match TRBD2. The CDR3 is 14 amino acids. In germline, CDR1 is LGHNA, CDR2 YSLEER. V lost 0 bases and J lost 6; bases outside the gene matches: 2. The CDR3 DNA sequence: TGCGCCAGCAGCCAAGATTGGGGGGGCAATGAGCAGTTCTTC. Translated: CASSQDWGGNEQFF.

This rearrangement joins TRBV19 to TRBJ1-3; D uncertain. The CDR3 consists of 15 residues. The V end was cut by 1 base, the J end by 3 bases, with 10 bases between. Germline lookup yields CDR1 LNHDA and CDR2 SQIVND (reference sequence). The CDR3 DNA sequence: TGTGCCAGTAGTATAGGCAGCTACTATGGAAACACCATATATTTT. It translates to CASSIGSYYGNTIYF. Variable domain in full (rest from reference TRBV19 and TRBJ1-3): DGGITQSPKYLFRKEGQNVTLSCEQNLNHDAMYWYRQDPGQGLRLIYYSQIVNDFQKGDIAEGYSVSREKKESFPLTVTSAQKNPTAFYLCASSIGSYYGNTIYFGEGSWLTVV.

Points on this clone: This specimen includes other DNA sequences encoding the same CDR3. The CDR3 spells CSVETGQNYEQYF. In nucleotides, the CDR3 is TGCAGCGTTGAAACAGGACAGAACTACGAGCAGTACTTC. V and J are TRBV29-1 and TRBJ2-7, with a weak D call TRBD1 (6 bases). Germline-derived CDR1 and CDR2 are SQVTM and ANQGSEA. Between the trimmed V and J ends, which lost 2 bases and 3 bases, there was a span of 11 bases. The CDR3 runs 13 residues.

The chain carries TRBV29-1 and TRBJ2-2; TRBD2 matches at 11 bases. Germline lookup yields CDR1 SQVTM and CDR2 ANQGSEA. This CDR3 is 16 amino acids long. V lost 7 bases and J lost 6; bases outside the gene matches: 13. The DNA for the CDR3 is TGCAGCGCAATAGATGTTAGCGGGAGGGAGGCCGGGGAGCTGTTTTTT. This translates into CSAIDVSGREAGELFF.

The chain recombines TRBV29-1 with TRBJ1-2; possible D gene TRBD1, 6 bases. CDR3 size: 15 residues. Germline V gene data show CDR1 as SQVTM and CDR2 as ANQGSEA. The V gene lost 1 base and the J gene lost 2 bases, with 14 bases spanning the gap. The DNA for the CDR3 is TGCAGCGTTGAAGTTCAATGGGGGCCAAACTATGGCTACACCTTC. It yields the protein CSVEVQWGPNYGYTF.

V is TRBV15 and J is TRBJ1-1; TRBD1 matches at 7 bases. Looked up from germline, CDR1 is LNHNV and CDR2 is YYDKDF (reference sequence). After removal of 4 bases from V and 2 bases from J, the junction contained 7 bases not matched to a gene. This CDR3 region has 15 residues. Here the CDR3 DNA reads TGTGCCACCAGCATAGGGACAGCTACCAACACTGAAGCTTTCTTT. Amino acid sequence: CATSIGTATNTEAFF.

The chain has TRBV27 and TRBJ2-1; TRBD2 matches 8 bases. CDR1 is MNHEY and CDR2 is SMNVEV in the germline V gene (reference sequence). The CDR3 totals 15 residues. V was pared by 2 bases and J by 10 bases, with 10 bases of the junction left unmatched. CDR3 nucleotides: TGTGCCAGCAGTTTAGCGGGAGGAGTTTTAGGGGAGCAGTTCTTC. Residues: CASSLAGGVLGEQFF.

The chain recombines TRBV7-9 with TRBJ2-2, with D perhaps TRBD1 (6 bases). From germline, CDR1 is SEHNR and CDR2 FQNEAQ (reference sequence). V dropped 2 bases and J dropped 4 bases, with 14 bases sitting between them. The CDR3 runs 16 residues. The CDR3 region has the DNA TGTGCCAGCAGCTTATCCGGGACACAAATCACCGGGGAGCTGTTTTTT. Its protein product is CASSLSGTQITGELFF.

The V and J genes are TRBV7-9 and TRBJ1-2; D is perhaps TRBD1 (6 bases). Trimming stripped 3 bases from V and 3 bases from J, with 14 bases between. Per germline, CDR1 SEHNR and CDR2 FQNEAQ (reference sequence). This CDR3 region has 15 residues. The CDR3 reads CASSFAGGRDYGYTF. The DNA for the CDR3 is TGTGCCAGCAGCTTTGCTGGGGGGCGTGACTATGGCTACACCTTC.

The V gene is TRBV14, the J gene TRBJ1-1, with 7 bases identical to TRBD1. From germline, CDR1 is SGHDN and CDR2 FVKESK. Losses at the gene ends were 4 bases for V and 1 base for J; bases not matched to a gene: 6. This CDR3 comprises 15 residues. The CDR3 DNA sequence: TGTGCCAGCAGCCCACGGGACAGACGGAACACTGAAGCTTTCTTT. Encoded protein: CASSPRDRRNTEAFF.